This T cell receptor (beta chain) was obtained from a study of blood T cell repertoires in COVID-19. Study-wide background: Sites in the United States, Italy and Spain provided acute and convalescent COVID-19 samples.

Per the study methods: Reference gene primer amplification yielded estimated nucleated cell counts. The protocol was immunoSEQ multiplex PCR, while the TCRdb copy is restricted to in-frame clones and leaves out a portion. V and J calls and clone size follow that table, whereas D and trimming were derived from the DNA. The table lists about 400,000 clones, roughly 90% of them singletons. The CDR3 is made up of 14 amino acids. V dropped 4 bases and J dropped 2; count of bases not matched to a gene: 5. Germline V gives CDR1 SGHTA, CDR2 FQGTGA. The receptor comes from a man aged 35 to 55 with acute or convalescent COVID-19. V is TRBV7-3 and J is TRBJ2-7; 7 nucleotides align to TRBD1. Sample: peripheral blood. CDR3 bases: TGTGCCAGCAGCTGGCGACAGGGTACCTACGAGCAGTACTTC. It translates to CASSWRQGTYEQYF.